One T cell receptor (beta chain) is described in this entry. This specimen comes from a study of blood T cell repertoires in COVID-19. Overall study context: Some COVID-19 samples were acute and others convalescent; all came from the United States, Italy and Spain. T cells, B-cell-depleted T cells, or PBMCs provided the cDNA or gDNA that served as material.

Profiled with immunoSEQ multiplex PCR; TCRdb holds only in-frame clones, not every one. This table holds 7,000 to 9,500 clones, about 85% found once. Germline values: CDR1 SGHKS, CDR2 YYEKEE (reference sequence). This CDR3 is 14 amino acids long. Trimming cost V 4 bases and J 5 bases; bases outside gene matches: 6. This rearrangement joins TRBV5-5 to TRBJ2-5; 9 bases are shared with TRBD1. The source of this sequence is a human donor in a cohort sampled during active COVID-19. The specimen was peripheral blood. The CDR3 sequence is CASSDGQGTETQYF. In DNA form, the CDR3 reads TGTGCCAGCAGCGACGGACAGGGGACGGAGACCCAGTACTTC.